Sequencing of this TCR beta chain was carried out in a study of blood T cell repertoires in COVID-19. Looked up from germline, CDR1 is MNHNS and CDR2 is SASEGT. This CDR3 is 12 amino acids long. Trimming took 3 bases from V and 4 from J, leaving 3 bases between them. Produced via immunoSEQ multiplex PCR; TCRdb's table is partial and in-frame only. Here the sample spans 100,000 to 120,000 clones, 75% to 90% being singletons. Input material: peripheral blood. The clonotype was recovered from a woman between 50 and 59 years old with acute or convalescent COVID-19. The chain links TRBV6-1 to TRBJ1-4; no clear D gene. This CDR3 reads CASSESNEKLFF. The CDR3 DNA reads TGTGCCAGCAGTGAGAGTAATGAAAAACTGTTTTTT.